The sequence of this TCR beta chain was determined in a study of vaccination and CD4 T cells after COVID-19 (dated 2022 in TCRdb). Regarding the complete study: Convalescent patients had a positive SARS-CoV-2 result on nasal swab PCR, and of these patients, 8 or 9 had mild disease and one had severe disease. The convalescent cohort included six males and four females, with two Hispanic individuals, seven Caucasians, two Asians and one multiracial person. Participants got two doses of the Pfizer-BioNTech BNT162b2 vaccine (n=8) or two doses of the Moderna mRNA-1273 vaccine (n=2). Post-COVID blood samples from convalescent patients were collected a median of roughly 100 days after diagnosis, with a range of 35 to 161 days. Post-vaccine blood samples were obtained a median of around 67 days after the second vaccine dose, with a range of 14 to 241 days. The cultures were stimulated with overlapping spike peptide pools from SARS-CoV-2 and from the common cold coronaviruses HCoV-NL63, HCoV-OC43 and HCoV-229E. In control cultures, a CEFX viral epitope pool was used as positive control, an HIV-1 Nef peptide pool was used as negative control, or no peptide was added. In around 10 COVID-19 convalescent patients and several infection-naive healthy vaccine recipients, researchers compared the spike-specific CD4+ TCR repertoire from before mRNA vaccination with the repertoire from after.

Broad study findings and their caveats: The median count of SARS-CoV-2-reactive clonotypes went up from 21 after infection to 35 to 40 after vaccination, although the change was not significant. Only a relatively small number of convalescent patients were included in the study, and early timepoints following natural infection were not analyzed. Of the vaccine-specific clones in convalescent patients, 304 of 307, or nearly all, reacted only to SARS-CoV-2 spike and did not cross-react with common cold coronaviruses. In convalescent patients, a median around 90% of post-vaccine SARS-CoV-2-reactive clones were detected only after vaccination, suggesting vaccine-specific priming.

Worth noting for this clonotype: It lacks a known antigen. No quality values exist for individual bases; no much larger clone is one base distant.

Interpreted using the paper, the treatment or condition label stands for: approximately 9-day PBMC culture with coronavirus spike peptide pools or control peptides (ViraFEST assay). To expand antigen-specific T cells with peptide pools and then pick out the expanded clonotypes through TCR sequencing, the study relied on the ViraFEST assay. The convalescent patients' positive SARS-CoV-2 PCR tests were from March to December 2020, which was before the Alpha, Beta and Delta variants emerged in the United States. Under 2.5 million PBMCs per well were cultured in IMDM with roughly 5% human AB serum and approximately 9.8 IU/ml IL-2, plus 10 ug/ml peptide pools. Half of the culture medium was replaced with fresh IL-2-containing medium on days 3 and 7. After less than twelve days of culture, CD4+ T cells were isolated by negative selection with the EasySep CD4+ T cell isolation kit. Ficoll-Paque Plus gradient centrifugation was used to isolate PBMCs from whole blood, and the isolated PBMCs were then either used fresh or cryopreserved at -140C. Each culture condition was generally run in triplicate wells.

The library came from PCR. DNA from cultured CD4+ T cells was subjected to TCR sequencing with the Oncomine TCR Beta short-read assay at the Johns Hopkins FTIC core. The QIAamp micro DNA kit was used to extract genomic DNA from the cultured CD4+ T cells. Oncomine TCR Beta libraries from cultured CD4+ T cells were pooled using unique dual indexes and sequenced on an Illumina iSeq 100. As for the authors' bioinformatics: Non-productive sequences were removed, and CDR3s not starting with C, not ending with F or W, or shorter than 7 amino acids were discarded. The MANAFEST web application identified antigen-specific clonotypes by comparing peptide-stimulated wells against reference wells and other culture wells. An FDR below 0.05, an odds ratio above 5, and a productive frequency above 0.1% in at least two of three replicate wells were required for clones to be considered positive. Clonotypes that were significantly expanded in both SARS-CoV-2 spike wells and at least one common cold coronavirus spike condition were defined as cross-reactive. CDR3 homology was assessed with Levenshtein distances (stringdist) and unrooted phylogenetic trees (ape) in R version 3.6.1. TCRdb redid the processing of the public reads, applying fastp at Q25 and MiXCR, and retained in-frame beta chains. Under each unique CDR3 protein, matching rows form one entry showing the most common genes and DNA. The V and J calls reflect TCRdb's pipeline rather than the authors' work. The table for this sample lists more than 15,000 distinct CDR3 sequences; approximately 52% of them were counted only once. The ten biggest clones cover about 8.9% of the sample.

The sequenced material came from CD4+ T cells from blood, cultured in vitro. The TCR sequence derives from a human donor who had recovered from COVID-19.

The DNA sequence is as follows: TGTGCCAGCAGAGGGGACAGGGGCTTACAGGGGCCCCAGCATTTT. The translation is CASRGDRGLQGPQHF. The rearranged segments are TRBV2 and TRBJ1-5; 10 junctional bases match TRBD1. In the germline V gene, CDR1 corresponds to SNHLY and CDR2 to FYNNEI. Germline trimming: 6 bases from V, 9 bases from J; junction bases outside gene matches: 11. Inclusive of the bounding cysteine and phenylalanine, the CDR3 is 15 residues long. Only the CDR3 part of the read is kept: 45 bases, read in frame from the first base.